In this sample, the clone carrying this TCR beta chain turned up many times. Its specificity is unknown. Germline V CDR1 and CDR2: PRHDT, FYEKMQ (reference sequence). V lost 5 bases, J lost 0 bases, and 20 bases lay in between. The CDR3 is 18 residues long. Cyclophosphamide on days +3 and +4 followed busulfan-fludarabine conditioning and a marrow graft. Sequenced by immunoSEQ multiplex PCR; TCRdb stores in-frame clones only, minus some. The data show 5,000 to 6,500 clones, with none appearing a single time. This specimen comes from a study of T cells after posttransplantation cyclophosphamide. Study conclusions and caveats: After PTCy, TRB diversity resembled that of CNI/methotrexate controls. Donor CD8+ memory clones often dominated recipient blood repertoires at later times.

This sequence joins TRBV13 and TRBJ2-1; perhaps TRBD2 as D (6 bases). This sample comprised PBMCs, obtained about 57 weeks after allogeneic stem cell transplant with posttransplant cyclophosphamide. This TCR was sampled from a male patient over 55 who received an allogeneic stem cell transplant from a related donor, was CMV-positive, and had acute GVHD only. T cells may partly derive from the graft donor. This chain's CDR3 is CASSPKEWAGSSYNEQFF. The CDR3 region has the DNA TGTGCCAGCAGCCCTAAAGAGTGGGCGGGAAGCTCCTACAATGAGCAGTTCTTC.